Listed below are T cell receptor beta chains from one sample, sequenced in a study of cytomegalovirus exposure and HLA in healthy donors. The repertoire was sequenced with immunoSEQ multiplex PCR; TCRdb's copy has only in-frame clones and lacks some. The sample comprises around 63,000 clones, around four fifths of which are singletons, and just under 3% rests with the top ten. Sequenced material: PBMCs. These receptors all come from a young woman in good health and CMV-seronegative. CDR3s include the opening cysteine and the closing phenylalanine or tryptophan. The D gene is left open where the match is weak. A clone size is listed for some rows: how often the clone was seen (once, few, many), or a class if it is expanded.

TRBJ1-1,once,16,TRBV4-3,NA,CASSQDRGQLNTEAFF,TGCGCCAGCAGCCAAGATCGGGGACAACTGAACACTGAAGCTTTCTTT
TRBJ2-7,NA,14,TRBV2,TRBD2,CASRGTSGGYEQYF,TGTGCCAGCAGGGGGACTAGCGGGGGCTACGAGCAGTACTTC
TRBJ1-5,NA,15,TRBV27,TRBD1,CASSLGQGGNQPQHF,TGTGCCAGCAGTCTCGGACAGGGCGGCAATCAGCCCCAGCATTTT
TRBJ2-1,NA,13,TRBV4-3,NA,CASSQARGKEQFF,TGCGCCAGCAGCCAAGCCCGGGGGAAAGAGCAGTTCTTC
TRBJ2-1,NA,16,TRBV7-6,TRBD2,CASSLLAAVSLHEQFF,TGTGCCAGCAGCCTACTAGCGGCCGTTAGTCTCCATGAGCAGTTCTTC
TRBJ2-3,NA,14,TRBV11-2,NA,CASSIRTGTDTQYF,TGTGCCAGCAGCATCCGGACAGGCACAGATACGCAGTATTTT
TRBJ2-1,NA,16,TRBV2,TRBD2,CASRSQGSGRTNRQFF,TGTGCCAGCAGATCCCAGGGTAGCGGGAGAACAAACAGGCAGTTCTTC
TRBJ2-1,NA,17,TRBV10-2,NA,CASSESKRDGGYNEQFF,TGCGCCAGCAGTGAGTCTAAAAGGGACGGGGGCTACAATGAGCAGTTCTTC
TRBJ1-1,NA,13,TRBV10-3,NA,CATGQGTNTEAFF,TGTGCCACCGGCCAGGGGACGAACACTGAAGCTTTCTTT
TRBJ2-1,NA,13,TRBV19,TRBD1,CASQGASYNEQFF,TGTGCCAGTCAGGGGGCTTCCTACAATGAGCAGTTCTTC
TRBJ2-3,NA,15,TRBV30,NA,CAWSLSVRGTDTQYF,TGTGCCTGGAGTCTGTCTGTGCGGGGAACAGATACGCAGTATTTT
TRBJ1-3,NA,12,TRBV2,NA,CASSDREHTIYF,TGTGCCAGCAGTGACCGGGAGCACACCATATATTTT
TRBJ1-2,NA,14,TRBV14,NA,CASSQGDIRYGYTF,TGTGCCAGCAGCCAAGGGGACATCCGCTATGGCTACACCTTC
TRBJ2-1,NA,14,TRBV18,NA,CASSPTYSYNEQFF,TGTGCCAGCTCACCAACATACTCCTACAATGAGCAGTTCTTC
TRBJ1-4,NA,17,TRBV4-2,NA,CASSQGGRLLEDEKLFF,TGTGCCAGCAGCCAAGGAGGGCGCCTTTTGGAGGATGAAAAACTGTTTTTT
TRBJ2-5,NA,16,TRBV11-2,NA,CASSSQSGLFGETQYF,TGTGCCAGCAGCTCACAGAGCGGACTGTTCGGAGAGACCCAGTACTTC
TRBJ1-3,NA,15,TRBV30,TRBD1,CAWRAGTGFGNTIYF,TGTGCCTGGAGAGCCGGGACAGGGTTTGGAAACACCATATATTTT
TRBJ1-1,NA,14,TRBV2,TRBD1,CASRQGSLDTEAFF,TGTGCCAGCCGACAGGGCTCATTGGACACTGAAGCTTTCTTT
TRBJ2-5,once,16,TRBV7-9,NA,CASSWVRAGIQETQYF,TGTGCCAGCAGCTGGGTCAGGGCTGGAATCCAAGAGACCCAGTACTTC
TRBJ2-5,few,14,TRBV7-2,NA,CASTPRRDQETQYF,TGTGCCAGCACCCCCCGACGGGACCAAGAGACCCAGTACTTC
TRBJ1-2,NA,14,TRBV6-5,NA,CASSQTGASYGYTF,TGTGCCAGCAGCCAAACAGGAGCTTCCTATGGCTACACCTTC
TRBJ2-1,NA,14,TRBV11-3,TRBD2,CASSLAGGYSEQFF,TGTGCCAGCAGCTTAGCGGGGGGATACAGTGAGCAGTTCTTC
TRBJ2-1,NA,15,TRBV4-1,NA,CASSQDWGAYNEQFF,TGCGCCAGCAGCCAAGACTGGGGGGCCTACAATGAGCAGTTCTTC
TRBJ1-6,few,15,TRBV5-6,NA,CASSIAGAGNSPLHF,TGTGCCAGCAGCATCGCGGGAGCAGGGAATTCACCCCTCCACTTT
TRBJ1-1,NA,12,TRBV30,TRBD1,CAWGQGAGEAFF,TGTGCCTGGGGGCAGGGGGCAGGTGAAGCTTTCTTT
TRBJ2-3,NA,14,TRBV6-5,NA,CASKAGHSTDTQYF,TGTGCCAGCAAAGCGGGACATAGCACAGATACGCAGTATTTT
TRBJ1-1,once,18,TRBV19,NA,CASSLLGVGREDVTEAFF,TGTGCCAGTAGCCTACTCGGAGTAGGGAGGGAAGACGTGACTGAAGCTTTCTTT
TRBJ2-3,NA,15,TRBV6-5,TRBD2,CASSGTSGGADTQYF,TGTGCCAGCAGTGGGACTAGCGGGGGGGCAGATACGCAGTATTTT
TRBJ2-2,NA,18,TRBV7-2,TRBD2,CASSLLQRESFRGGELFF,TGTGCCAGCAGCTTACTACAGCGGGAGAGTTTCAGGGGCGGGGAGCTGTTTTTT
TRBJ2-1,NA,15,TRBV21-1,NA,CASSKGEGSYNEQFF,TGTGCCAGCAGCAAAGGGGAGGGATCCTACAATGAGCAGTTCTTC
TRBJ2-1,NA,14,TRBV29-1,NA,CSAGEGVGYNEQFF,TGCAGCGCCGGTGAGGGGGTTGGTTACAATGAGCAGTTCTTC
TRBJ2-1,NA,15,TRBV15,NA,CATSRDRIGGDEQFF,TGTGCCACCAGCAGAGATCGAATAGGGGGGGATGAGCAGTTCTTC
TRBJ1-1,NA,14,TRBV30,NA,CAWKYREENTEAFF,TGTGCCTGGAAATACAGGGAAGAGAACACTGAAGCTTTCTTT
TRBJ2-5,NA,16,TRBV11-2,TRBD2,CASSPTSGGGQETQYF,TGTGCCAGCAGCCCTACTAGCGGGGGGGGACAAGAGACCCAGTACTTC
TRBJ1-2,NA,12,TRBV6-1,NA,CATHGQTYGYTF,TGTGCCACCCACGGACAGACCTATGGCTACACCTTC
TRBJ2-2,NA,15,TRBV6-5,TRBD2,CASSSQGLNTGELFF,TGTGCCAGCAGTTCCCAGGGACTAAACACCGGGGAGCTGTTTTTT
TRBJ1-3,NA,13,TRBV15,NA,CATSRDPGNTIYF,TGTGCCACCAGCAGAGATCCCGGGAACACCATATATTTT
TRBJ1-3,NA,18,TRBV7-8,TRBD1,CASSSRQGSFSSGNTIYF,TGTGCCAGCAGCTCCCGACAGGGGAGTTTTAGCTCTGGAAACACCATATATTTT
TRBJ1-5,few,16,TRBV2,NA,CASRDSVFYSNQPQHF,TGTGCCAGCAGGGACAGCGTATTCTATAGCAATCAGCCCCAGCATTTT
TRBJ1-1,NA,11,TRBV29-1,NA,CRGSVGTEAFF,TGCAGGGGTAGCGTAGGCACTGAAGCTTTCTTT
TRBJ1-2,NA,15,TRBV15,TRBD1,CATSANRGLKYGYTF,TGTGCCACCAGCGCGAACAGGGGGCTTAAGTATGGCTACACCTTC
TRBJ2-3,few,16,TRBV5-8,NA,CASSPWQPSRPDTQYF,TGTGCCAGCAGCCCCTGGCAGCCGTCGCGGCCAGATACGCAGTATTTT